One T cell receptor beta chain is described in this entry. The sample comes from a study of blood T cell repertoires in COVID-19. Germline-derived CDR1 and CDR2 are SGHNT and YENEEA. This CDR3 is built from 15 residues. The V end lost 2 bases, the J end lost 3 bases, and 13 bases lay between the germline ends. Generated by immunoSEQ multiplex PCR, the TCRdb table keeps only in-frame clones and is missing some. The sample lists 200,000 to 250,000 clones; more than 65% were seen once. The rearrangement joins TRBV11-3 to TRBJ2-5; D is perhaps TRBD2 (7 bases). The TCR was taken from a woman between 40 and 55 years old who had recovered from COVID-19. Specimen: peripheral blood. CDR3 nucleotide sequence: TGTGCCAGCAGCTTACCGGGGGCGGGGGAAGAGACCCAGTACTTC. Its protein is CASSLPGAGEETQYF.